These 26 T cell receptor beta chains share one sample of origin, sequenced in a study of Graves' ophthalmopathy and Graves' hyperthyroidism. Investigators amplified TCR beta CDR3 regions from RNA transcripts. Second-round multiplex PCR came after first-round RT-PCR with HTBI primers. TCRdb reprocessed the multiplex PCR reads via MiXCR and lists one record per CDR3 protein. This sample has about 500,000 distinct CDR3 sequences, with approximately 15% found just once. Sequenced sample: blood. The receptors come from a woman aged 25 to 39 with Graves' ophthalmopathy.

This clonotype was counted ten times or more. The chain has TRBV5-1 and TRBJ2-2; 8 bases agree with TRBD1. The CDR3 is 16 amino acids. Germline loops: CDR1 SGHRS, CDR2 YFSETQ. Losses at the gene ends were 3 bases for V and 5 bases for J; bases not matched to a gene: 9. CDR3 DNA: TGCGCCAGCAGCTGGACAGGGCCCGGGGATACCGGGGAGCTGTTTTTT. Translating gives CASSWTGPGDTGELFF.

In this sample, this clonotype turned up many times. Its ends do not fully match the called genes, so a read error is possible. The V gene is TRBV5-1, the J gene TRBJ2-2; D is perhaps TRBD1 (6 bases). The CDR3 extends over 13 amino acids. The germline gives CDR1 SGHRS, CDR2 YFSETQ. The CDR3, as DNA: TGTGCCAGCAGGGGAGAGAACACCGGGGAGCTGTTTTTT. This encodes CASRGENTGELFF.

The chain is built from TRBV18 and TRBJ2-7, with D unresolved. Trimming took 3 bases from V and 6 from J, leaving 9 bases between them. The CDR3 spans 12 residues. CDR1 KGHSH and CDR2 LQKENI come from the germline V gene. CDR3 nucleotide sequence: TGTGCCAGCTCACCGCTGGAGTCCGAGCAGTACTTC. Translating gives CASSPLESEQYF.

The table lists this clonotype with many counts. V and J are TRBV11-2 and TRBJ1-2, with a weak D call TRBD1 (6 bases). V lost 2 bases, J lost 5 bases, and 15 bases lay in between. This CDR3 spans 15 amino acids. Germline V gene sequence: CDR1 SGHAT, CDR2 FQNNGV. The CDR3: CASSLIGQPAYGYTF. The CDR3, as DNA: TGTGCCAGCAGCTTAATAGGACAGCCTGCTTATGGCTACACCTTC. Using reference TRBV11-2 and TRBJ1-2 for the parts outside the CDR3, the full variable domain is EAGVAQSPRYKIIEKRQSVAFWCNPISGHATLYWYQQILGQGPKLLIQFQNNGVVDDSQLPKDRFSAERLKGVDSTLKIQPAKLEDSAVYLCASSLIGQPAYGYTFGSGTRLTVV.

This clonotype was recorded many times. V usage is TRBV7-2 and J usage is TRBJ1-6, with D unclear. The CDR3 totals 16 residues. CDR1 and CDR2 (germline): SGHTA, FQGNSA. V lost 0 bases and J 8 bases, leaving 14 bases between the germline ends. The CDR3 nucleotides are TGTGCCAGCAGCTTAGCGCTGGTCAGGTGGGATTCACCCCTCCACTTT. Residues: CASSLALVRWDSPLHF.

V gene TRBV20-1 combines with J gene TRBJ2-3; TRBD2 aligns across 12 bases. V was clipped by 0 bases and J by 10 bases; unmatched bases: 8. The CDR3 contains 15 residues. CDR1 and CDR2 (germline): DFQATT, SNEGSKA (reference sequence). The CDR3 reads CSARDLLAGGNPQYF. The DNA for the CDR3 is TGCAGTGCTAGAGATCTCCTAGCGGGGGGGAATCCGCAGTATTTT.

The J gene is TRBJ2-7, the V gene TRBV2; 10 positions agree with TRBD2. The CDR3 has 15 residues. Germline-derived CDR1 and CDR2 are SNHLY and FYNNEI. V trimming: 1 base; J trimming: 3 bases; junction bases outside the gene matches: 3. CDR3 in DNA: TGTGCCAGCAGTGAAGGGACTAGCGGAATCTACGAGCAGTACTTC. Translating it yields CASSEGTSGIYEQYF.

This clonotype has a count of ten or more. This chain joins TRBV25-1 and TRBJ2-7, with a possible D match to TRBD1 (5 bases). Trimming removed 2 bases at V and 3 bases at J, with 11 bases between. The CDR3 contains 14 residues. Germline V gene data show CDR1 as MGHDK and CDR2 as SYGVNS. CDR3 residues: CASSEHKDSYEQYF. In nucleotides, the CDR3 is TGTGCCAGCAGTGAACACAAAGACAGCTACGAGCAGTACTTC.

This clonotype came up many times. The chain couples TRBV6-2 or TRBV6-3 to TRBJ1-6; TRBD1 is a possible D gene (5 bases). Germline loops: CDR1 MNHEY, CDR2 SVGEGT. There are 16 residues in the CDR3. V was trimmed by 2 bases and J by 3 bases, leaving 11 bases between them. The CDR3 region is CASSYRGTLYNSPLHF. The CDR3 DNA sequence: TGTGCCAGCAGTTACCGGGGGACCCTCTATAATTCACCCCTCCACTTT.

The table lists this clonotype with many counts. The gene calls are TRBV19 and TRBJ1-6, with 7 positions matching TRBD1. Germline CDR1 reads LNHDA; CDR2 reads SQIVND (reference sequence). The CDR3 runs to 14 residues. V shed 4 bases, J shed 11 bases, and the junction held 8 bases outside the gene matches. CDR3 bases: TGTGCCAGTAGTACCGCGGACAGGATCGCACCCCTCCACTTT. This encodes CASSTADRIAPLHF.

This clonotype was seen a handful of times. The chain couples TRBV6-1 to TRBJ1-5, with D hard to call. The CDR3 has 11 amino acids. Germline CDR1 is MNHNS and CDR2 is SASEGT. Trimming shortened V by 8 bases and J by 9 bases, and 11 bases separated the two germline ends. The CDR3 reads CASGLIRPQHF. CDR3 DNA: TGTGCCAGCGGACTTATCAGGCCCCAGCATTTT.

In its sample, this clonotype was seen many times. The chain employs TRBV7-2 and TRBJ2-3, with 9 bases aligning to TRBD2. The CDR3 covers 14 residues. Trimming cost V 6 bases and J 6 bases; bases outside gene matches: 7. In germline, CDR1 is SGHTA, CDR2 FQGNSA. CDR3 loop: CASRISGSVDTQYF. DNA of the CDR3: TGTGCCAGCAGGATTAGCGGGAGTGTGGATACGCAGTATTTT.

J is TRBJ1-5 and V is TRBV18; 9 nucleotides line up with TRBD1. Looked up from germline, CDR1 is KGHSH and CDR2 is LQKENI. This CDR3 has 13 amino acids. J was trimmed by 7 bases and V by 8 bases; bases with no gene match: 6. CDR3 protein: CASRTGDGQPQHF. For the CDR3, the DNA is TGTGCCAGCCGGACAGGGGACGGGCAGCCCCAGCATTTT.

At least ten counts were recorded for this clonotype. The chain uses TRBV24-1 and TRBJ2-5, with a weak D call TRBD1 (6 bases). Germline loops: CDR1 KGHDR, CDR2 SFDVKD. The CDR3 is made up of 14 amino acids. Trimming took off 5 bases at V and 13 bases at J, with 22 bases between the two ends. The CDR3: CATSASSGRGPAYF. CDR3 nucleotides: TGTGCCACCAGTGCCAGCTCGGGCAGGGGCCCGGCGTACTTC.

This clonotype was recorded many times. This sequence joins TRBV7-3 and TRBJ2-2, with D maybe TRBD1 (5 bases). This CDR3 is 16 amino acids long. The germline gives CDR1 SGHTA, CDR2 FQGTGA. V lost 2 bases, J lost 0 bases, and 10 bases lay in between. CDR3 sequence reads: CASSLLTVANTGELFF. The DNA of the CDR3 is TGTGCCAGCAGCTTACTGACAGTCGCGAACACCGGGGAGCTGTTTTTT.

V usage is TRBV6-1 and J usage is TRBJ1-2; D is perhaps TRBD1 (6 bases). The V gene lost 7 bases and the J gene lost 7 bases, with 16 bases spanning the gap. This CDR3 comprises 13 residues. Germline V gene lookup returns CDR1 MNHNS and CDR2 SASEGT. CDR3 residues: CASNTGLRAGYTF. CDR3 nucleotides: TGTGCCAGCAATACAGGGCTGCGTGCTGGCTACACCTTC.

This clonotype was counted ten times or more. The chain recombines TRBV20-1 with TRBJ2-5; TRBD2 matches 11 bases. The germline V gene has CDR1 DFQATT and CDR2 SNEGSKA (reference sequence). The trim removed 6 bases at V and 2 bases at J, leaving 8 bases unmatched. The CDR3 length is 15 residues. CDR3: CSARPGLAVQETQYF. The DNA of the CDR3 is TGCAGTGCCAGACCGGGACTAGCGGTTCAAGAGACCCAGTACTTC.

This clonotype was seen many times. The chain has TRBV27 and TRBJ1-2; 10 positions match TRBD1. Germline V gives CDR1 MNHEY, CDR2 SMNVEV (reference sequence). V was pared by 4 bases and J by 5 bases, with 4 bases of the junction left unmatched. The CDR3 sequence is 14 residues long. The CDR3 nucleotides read TGTGCCAGCAGTTGGACGGGACAGGGGTATGGCTACACCTTC. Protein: CASSWTGQGYGYTF.

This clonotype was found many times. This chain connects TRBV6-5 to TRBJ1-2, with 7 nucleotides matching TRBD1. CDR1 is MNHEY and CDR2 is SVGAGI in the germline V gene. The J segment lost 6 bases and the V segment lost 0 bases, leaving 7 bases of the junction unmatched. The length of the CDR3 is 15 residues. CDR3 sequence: CASSYSTGKVNGYTF. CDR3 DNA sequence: TGTGCCAGCAGTTACTCGACAGGGAAGGTTAATGGCTACACCTTC.

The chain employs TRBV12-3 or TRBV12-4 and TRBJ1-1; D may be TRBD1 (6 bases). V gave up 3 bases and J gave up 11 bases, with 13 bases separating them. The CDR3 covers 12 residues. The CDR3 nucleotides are TGTGCCAGCAGTTTCGACAGGCGATGGGCTTTCTTT. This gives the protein CASSFDRRWAFF.

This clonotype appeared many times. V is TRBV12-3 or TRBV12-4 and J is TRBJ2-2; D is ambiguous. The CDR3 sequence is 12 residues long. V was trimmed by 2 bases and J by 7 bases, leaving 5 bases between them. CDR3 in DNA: TGTGCCAGCAGTTTATGGGGCGGGGAGCTGTTTTTT. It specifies CASSLWGGELFF.

The CDR3 here is CASSPGGPQHF. The CDR3 nucleotides are TGTGCCAGCAGCCCGGGGGGGCCCCAGCATTTT. V is TRBV2 and J is TRBJ1-5; a weak D match, TRBD1 (5 bases). The germline V and J ends were trimmed by 6 bases and 9 bases, with 9 bases remaining between them. The CDR3 runs to 11 residues. Looked up from germline, CDR1 is SNHLY and CDR2 is FYNNEI.

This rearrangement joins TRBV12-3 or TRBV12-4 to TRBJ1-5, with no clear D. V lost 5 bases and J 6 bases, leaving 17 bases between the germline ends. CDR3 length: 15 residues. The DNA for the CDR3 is TGTGCCAGCAGTCGAACAGACTCCGGGCTTCAGCCCCAGCATTTT. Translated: CASSRTDSGLQPQHF.

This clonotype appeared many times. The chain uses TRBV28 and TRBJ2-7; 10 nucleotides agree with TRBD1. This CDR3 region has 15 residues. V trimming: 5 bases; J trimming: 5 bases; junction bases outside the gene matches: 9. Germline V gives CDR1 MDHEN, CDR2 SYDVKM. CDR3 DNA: TGTGCCAGCAGTCCGTCGGGACAGGGGATCCACGAGCAGTACTTC. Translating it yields CASSPSGQGIHEQYF.

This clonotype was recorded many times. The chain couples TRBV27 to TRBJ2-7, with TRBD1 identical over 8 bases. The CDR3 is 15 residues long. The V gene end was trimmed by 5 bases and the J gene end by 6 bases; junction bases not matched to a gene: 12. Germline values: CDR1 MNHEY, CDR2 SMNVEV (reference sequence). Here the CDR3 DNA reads TGTGCCAGCAGTCACAGGGGGTCCCCAGTGTTCGAGCAGTACTTC. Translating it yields CASSHRGSPVFEQYF.

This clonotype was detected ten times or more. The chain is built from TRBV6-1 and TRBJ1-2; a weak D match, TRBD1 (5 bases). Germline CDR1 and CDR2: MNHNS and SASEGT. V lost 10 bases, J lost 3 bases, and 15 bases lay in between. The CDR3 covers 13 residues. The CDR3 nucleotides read TGTGCCAAGCCTGATGGGGGGGACTATGGCTACACCTTC. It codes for CAKPDGGDYGYTF.